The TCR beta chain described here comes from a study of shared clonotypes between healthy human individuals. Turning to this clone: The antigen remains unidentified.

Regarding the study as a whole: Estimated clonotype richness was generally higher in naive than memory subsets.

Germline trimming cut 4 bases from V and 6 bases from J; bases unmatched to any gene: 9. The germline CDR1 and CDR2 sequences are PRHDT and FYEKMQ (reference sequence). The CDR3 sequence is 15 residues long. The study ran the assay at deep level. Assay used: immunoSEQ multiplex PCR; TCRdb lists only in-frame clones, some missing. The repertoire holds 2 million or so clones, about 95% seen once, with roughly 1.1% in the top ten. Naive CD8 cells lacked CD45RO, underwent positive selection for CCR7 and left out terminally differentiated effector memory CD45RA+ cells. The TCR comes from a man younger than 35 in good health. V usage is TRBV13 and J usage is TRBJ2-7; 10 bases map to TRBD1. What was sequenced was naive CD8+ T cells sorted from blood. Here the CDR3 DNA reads TGTGCCAGCAGCTCCTCCGGGACAGGGGTCCCCGAGCAGTACTTC. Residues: CASSSSGTGVPEQYF.